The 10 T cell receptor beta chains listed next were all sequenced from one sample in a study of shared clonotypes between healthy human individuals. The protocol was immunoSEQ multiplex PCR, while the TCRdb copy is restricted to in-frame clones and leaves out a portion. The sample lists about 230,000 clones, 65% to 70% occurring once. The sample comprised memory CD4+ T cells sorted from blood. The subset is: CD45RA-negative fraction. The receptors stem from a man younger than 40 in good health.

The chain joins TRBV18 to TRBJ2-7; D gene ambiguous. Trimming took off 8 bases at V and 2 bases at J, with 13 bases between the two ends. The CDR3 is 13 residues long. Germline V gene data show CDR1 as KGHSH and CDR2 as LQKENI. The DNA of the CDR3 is TGTGCCAGCGCTAGGGCTGGGACCTACGAGCAGTACTTC. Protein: CASARAGTYEQYF.

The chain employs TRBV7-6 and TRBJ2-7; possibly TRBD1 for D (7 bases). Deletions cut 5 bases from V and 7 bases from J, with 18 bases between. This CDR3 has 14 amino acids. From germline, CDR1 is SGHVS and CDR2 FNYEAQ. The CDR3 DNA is TGTGCCAGCAGCACGCGGGACAGTGGTCGGGAGCAGTACTTC. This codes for CASSTRDSGREQYF.

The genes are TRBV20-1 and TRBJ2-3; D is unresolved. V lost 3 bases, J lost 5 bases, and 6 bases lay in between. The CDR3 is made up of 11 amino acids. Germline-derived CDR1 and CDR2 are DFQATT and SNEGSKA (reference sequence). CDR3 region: CSASDGDTQYF. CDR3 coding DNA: TGCAGTGCTAGTGATGGAGATACGCAGTATTTT.

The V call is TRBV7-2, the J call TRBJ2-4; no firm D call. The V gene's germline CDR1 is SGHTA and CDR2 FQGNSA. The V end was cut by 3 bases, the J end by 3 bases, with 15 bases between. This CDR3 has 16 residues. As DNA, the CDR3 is TGTGCCAGCAGCTTCCTAACGTTCGGAGTCAAAAACATTCAGTACTTC. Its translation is CASSFLTFGVKNIQYF.

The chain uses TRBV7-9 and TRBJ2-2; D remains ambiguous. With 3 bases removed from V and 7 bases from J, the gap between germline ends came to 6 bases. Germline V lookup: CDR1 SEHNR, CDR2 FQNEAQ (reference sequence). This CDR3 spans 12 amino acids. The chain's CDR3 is CASSFLHGELFF. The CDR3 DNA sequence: TGTGCCAGCAGCTTCCTCCACGGGGAGCTGTTTTTT.

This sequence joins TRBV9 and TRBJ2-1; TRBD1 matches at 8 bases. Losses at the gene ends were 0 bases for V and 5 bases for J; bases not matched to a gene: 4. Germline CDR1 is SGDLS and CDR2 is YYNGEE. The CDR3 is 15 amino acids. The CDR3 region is CASSVGPGGHNEQFF. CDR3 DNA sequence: TGTGCCAGCAGCGTAGGCCCAGGGGGCCACAATGAGCAGTTCTTC. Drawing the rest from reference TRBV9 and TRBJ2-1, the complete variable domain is DSGVTQTPKHLITATGQRVTLRCSPRSGDLSVYWYQQSLDQGLQFLIQYYNGEERAKGNILERFSAQQFPDLHSELNLSSLELGDSALYFCASSVGPGGHNEQFFGPGTRLTVL.

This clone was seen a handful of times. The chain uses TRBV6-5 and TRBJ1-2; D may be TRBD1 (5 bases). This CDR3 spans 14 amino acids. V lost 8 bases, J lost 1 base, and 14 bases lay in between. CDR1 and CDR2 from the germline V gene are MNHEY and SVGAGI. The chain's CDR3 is CASGTGNVNYGYTF. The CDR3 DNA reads TGTGCCAGCGGTACAGGAAACGTTAACTATGGCTACACCTTC.

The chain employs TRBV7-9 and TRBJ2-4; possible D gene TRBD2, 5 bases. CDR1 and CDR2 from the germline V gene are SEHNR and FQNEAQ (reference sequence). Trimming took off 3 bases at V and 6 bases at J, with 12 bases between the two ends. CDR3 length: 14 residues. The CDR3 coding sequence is TGTGCCAGCAGCTTCGGGATACAGAGAAACATTCAGTACTTC. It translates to CASSFGIQRNIQYF.

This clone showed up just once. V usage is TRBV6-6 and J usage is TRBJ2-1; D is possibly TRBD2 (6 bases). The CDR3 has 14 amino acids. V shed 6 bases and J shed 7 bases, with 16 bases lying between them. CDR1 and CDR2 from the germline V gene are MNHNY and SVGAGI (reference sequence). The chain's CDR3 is CASSPARGVNEQFF. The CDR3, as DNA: TGTGCCAGCAGCCCCGCTCGCGGGGTAAATGAGCAGTTCTTC.

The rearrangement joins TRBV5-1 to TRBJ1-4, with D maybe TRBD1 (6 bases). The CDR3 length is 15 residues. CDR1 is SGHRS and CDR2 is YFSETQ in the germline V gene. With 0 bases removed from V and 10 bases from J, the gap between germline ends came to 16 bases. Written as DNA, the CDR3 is TGCGCCAGCAGCTTGGAGGGGGGAGAACTCGGAAAACTGTTTTTT. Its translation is CASSLEGGELGKLFF.